The present entry profiles one TCR beta chain with its context. The sample originates from a study of CDR3 diversity in severe acne. The germline V gene encodes CDR1 SEHNR and CDR2 FQNEAQ (reference sequence). The CDR3 has 16 residues. The V end was cut by 5 bases, the J end by 5 bases, with 18 bases between. TCRdb re-analysed the PCR reads in MiXCR, keeping a single row per CDR3 protein. The data contain 97,000 or so distinct CDR3 sequences, under 60% of them singletons. The sample comprised blood. This chain links TRBV7-9 with TRBJ1-4, with unresolved D. The clonotype was recovered from a male donor with acne. This CDR3 reads CASSHYAGSMNEKLFF. The CDR3 DNA reads TGTGCCAGCAGCCACTACGCCGGTTCGATGAATGAAAAACTGTTTTTT.